The rows below give T cell receptor beta chains drawn from one sample of a study of human T cells and chemical hapten exposure. TCRdb redid the calling of the RACE reads with MiXCR, one entry per CDR3 protein. The sample comprises 300,000 to 450,000 distinct CDR3 sequences, approximately 5.1% of which are singletons, and 2.5% to 3% rests with the top ten. The source material was whole blood, sampled in connection with sensitization to the hapten diphenylcyclopropenone (DPC). The receptors come from a woman in her forties or fifties with alopecia areata. Some clones in this sample may be carry-over from other donors' samples. Each CDR3 is given with its conserved first and last residue. The order of the fields is V gene, D gene, J gene, clone size, CDR3 protein, CDR3 DNA. A D gene is named only where the DNA matches it firmly. Expanded clones are given a class, and other clones once, few, many or no size at all.

TRBV18	.	TRBJ1-4	many	CASSPKSGVTNEKLFF	TGTGCCAGCTCACCGAAGTCTGGGGTGACTAATGAAAAACTGTTTTTT
TRBV12-3/TRBV12-4	.	TRBJ2-6	many	CASSFGGGAGANVLTF	TGTGCCAGCAGCTTTGGAGGGGGTGCTGGGGCCAACGTCCTGACTTTC
TRBV6-5	TRBD1	TRBJ2-7	many	CASSWTGTAYEQYF	TGTGCCAGCTCCTGGACAGGGACTGCCTACGAGCAGTACTTC
TRBV6-5	TRBD2	TRBJ2-3	.	CASKPGLSTDTQYF	TGTGCCAGCAAACCGGGACTAAGCACAGATACGCAGTATTTT
TRBV3-1	.	TRBJ1-1	few	CASSQEFPRNTEAFF	TGTGCCAGCAGCCAAGAGTTCCCCAGGAACACTGAAGCTTTCTTT
TRBV3-1	.	TRBJ1-2	many	CASSQEARGYGYTF	TGTGCCAGCAGCCAAGAAGCGAGGGGCTATGGCTACACCTTC
TRBV29-1	.	TRBJ2-3	many	CSVFLDTQYF	TGCAGCGTCTTTTTGGATACGCAGTATTTT
TRBV10-1	.	TRBJ2-3	.	CASSRGDLRDTQYF	TGCGCCAGCAGCAGGGGAGATCTAAGAGATACGCAGTATTTT
TRBV2	.	TRBJ2-3	many	CASRAVNPDTQYF	TGTGCCAGCAGGGCGGTCAATCCAGATACGCAGTATTTT
TRBV12-3/TRBV12-4	TRBD1	TRBJ2-2	.	CASSRQGIGAGELFF	TGTGCCAGCAGTCGACAGGGGATTGGCGCCGGGGAGCTGTTTTTT
TRBV29-1	.	TRBJ1-4	many	CSVGGAEKLFF	TGCAGCGTTGGAGGCGCAGAAAAACTGTTTTTT
TRBV4-3	.	TRBJ2-3	many	CASSQDLMGVTDTQYF	TGCGCCAGCAGCCAAGACCTAATGGGAGTGACAGATACGCAGTATTTT
TRBV5-4	TRBD1	TRBJ2-5	few	CASSLTGVETQYF	TGTGCCAGCAGCCTTACAGGGGTAGAGACCCAGTACTTC
TRBV18	TRBD1	TRBJ2-7	once	CASSFGTGFSYEQNF	TGTGCCAGCTCCTTCGGGACAGGATTTTCCTACGAGCAGAACTTC
TRBV6-1	TRBD1	TRBJ2-3	few	CASSQRQGSTDTQYF	TGTGCCAGCAGTCAGAGACAGGGAAGTACAGATACGCAGTATTTT
TRBV29-1	TRBD1	TRBJ1-2	many	CSVRGRTGGVYGYTF	TGCAGCGTTCGGGGGAGAACAGGGGGTGTCTATGGCTACACCTTC
TRBV9	TRBD1	TRBJ2-3	few	CASSVFPGTGGRTDTQYF	TGTGCCAGCAGCGTTTTCCCCGGGACAGGGGGAAGGACAGATACGCAGTATTTT
TRBV6-5	.	TRBJ2-3	many	CASSLGGDSTDTQYF	TGTGCCAGCAGTTTAGGGGGGGATAGCACAGATACGCAGTATTTT
TRBV29-1	TRBD2	TRBJ2-1	many	CSVLGLAGAAYNEQFF	TGCAGCGTTCTGGGACTAGCGGGAGCAGCCTACAATGAGCAGTTCTTC
TRBV28	.	TRBJ2-1	many	CASSSGARNEQFF	TGTGCCAGCAGTTCCGGGGCCCGTAATGAGCAGTTCTTC
TRBV27	TRBD1	TRBJ2-1	.	CASSWAGTVTDEQFF	TGTGCCAGCAGTTGGGCCGGGACAGTGACGGATGAGCAGTTCTTC
TRBV12-5	TRBD1	TRBJ1-1	few	CASGLGGQGAEAFF	TGTGCTAGTGGTTTGGGCGGACAGGGGGCCGAAGCTTTCTTT
TRBV6-6	.	TRBJ1-3	few	CASSSPPGSGNTIYF	TGTGCCAGCAGTTCCCCCCCAGGGTCTGGAAACACCATATATTTT
TRBV4-1	TRBD2	TRBJ2-1	many	CASSQPGLAGEYNEQFF	TGCGCCAGCAGCCAGCCCGGACTAGCGGGGGAATACAATGAGCAGTTCTTC
TRBV29-1	.	TRBJ2-1	few	CSVEDPRDNEQFF	TGCAGCGTTGAAGATCCGAGGGACAATGAGCAGTTCTTC
TRBV6-6	TRBD2	TRBJ2-7	few	CASSGLAGSEQYF	TGTGCCAGCAGCGGACTAGCGGGATCCGAGCAGTACTTC
TRBV7-2	.	TRBJ2-1	.	CASSLWSETYNEQFF	TGTGCCAGCAGCTTATGGTCCGAAACCTACAATGAGCAGTTCTTC
TRBV7-2	TRBD2	TRBJ2-4	.	CASSLLNSGDLAKNIQYF	TGTGCCAGCAGCTTGCTAAATAGCGGGGATCTAGCCAAAAACATTCAGTACTTC
TRBV6-2/TRBV6-3	.	TRBJ2-7	few	CASSYSKVPRLEQYF	TGTGCCAGCAGTTACTCGAAGGTGCCCCGTCTCGAGCAGTACTTC
TRBV6-6	.	TRBJ1-5	few	CASTKEQGSQPQHF	TGTGCCAGCACCAAGGAACAGGGAAGTCAGCCCCAGCATTTT
TRBV10-3	TRBD1	TRBJ1-2	.	CAISANRGRPQAYGYTF	TGTGCCATCAGTGCAAACAGGGGGCGACCCCAGGCCTATGGCTACACCTTC
TRBV10-3	.	TRBJ2-7	.	CAISDKPRIYEQYF	TGTGCCATCAGTGATAAACCCCGGATCTACGAGCAGTACTTC
TRBV3-1	.	TRBJ2-1	many	CASSQGSGLVRDEQFF	TGTGCCAGCAGCCAAGGTAGCGGTCTGGTGCGGGATGAGCAGTTCTTC
TRBV7-8	.	TRBJ1-1	few	CASSLVGGWMVGTEAFF	TGTGCCAGCAGCTTAGTCGGGGGTTGGATGGTAGGGACTGAAGCTTTCTTT
TRBV12-3/TRBV12-4	TRBD2	TRBJ2-1	.	CASSLGLVVDEQFF	TGTGCCAGCAGTCTCGGACTAGTAGTCGATGAGCAGTTCTTC
TRBV12-3/TRBV12-4	TRBD2	TRBJ2-1	many	CASKGTSDYNEQFF	TGTGCCAGCAAAGGGACTAGCGACTACAATGAGCAGTTCTTC